These T cell receptor beta chains were read from a single sample in a study of blood T cell repertoires in COVID-19. This table comes from immunoSEQ multiplex PCR, and its TCRdb copy is limited to in-frame clones, with some not included. The repertoire includes some 280,000 clones, about nine tenths of them detected once, and roughly an eighth sits in the top ten. Specimen: peripheral blood. All receptors derive from a woman aged 55-69 years with acute or convalescent COVID-19. Each CDR3 is given without its conserved first and last residue. Each record gives: V gene, J gene, CDR3 length, CDR3 protein.

V gene: TRBV14
J gene: TRBJ1-2
CDR3 length: 13
CDR3 protein: ASSQDLGTLYGYT

V gene: TRBV4-3
J gene: TRBJ2-7
CDR3 length: 13
CDR3 protein: ASSQDLELVGEQY

V gene: TRBV6-2/TRBV6-3
J gene: TRBJ2-3
CDR3 length: 12
CDR3 protein: ASSRRDLTDTQY

V gene: TRBV28
J gene: TRBJ2-3
CDR3 length: 14
CDR3 protein: ASTPTGGVIADTQY

V gene: TRBV13
J gene: TRBJ2-3
CDR3 length: 14
CDR3 protein: ASSQARGLPTDTQY

V gene: TRBV19
J gene: TRBJ1-5
CDR3 length: 15
CDR3 protein: ASSIPPQGMSNQPQH

V gene: TRBV13
J gene: TRBJ1-2
CDR3 length: 12
CDR3 protein: ASSLREVTDGYT

V gene: TRBV24-1
J gene: TRBJ2-2
CDR3 length: 15
CDR3 protein: ATSEPLAGGMAGELF

V gene: TRBV7-8
J gene: TRBJ1-5
CDR3 length: 14
CDR3 protein: ASSLPGQGGNQPQH

V gene: TRBV19
J gene: TRBJ2-2
CDR3 length: 13
CDR3 protein: ASSIGTGYPGELF

V gene: TRBV5-8
J gene: TRBJ2-1
CDR3 length: 10
CDR3 protein: ASSVRGGWQF

V gene: TRBV5-6
J gene: TRBJ2-7
CDR3 length: 13
CDR3 protein: ASSWPSGGTYEQY

V gene: TRBV28
J gene: TRBJ1-4
CDR3 length: 12
CDR3 protein: ASSYTGGNEKLF

V gene: TRBV19
J gene: TRBJ1-4
CDR3 length: 10
CDR3 protein: AAGRVDEKLF

V gene: TRBV6-5
J gene: TRBJ1-5
CDR3 length: 12
CDR3 protein: ASRDGLSNQPQH

V gene: TRBV29-1
J gene: TRBJ2-5
CDR3 length: 11
CDR3 protein: SVDHGQKETQY

V gene: TRBV29-1
J gene: TRBJ1-1
CDR3 length: 14
CDR3 protein: SVVTVKTFMNTEAF

V gene: TRBV9
J gene: TRBJ2-3
CDR3 length: 12
CDR3 protein: ASGGGASTDTQY

V gene: TRBV28
J gene: TRBJ2-5
CDR3 length: 12
CDR3 protein: ASEGPGLQETQY

V gene: TRBV5-5
J gene: TRBJ2-2
CDR3 length: 16
CDR3 protein: ASSLVLAGHPTLGELF

V gene: TRBV28
J gene: TRBJ2-5
CDR3 length: 14
CDR3 protein: ASSSTTDRGRETQY

V gene: TRBV2
J gene: TRBJ2-4
CDR3 length: 12
CDR3 protein: ASSEGTPKNIQY

V gene: TRBV27
J gene: TRBJ1-2
CDR3 length: 13
CDR3 protein: ASSLGPGRNYGYT

V gene: TRBV28
J gene: TRBJ1-2
CDR3 length: 12
CDR3 protein: ASSPPDSNYGYT

V gene: TRBV20-1
J gene: TRBJ2-3
CDR3 length: 8
CDR3 protein: SARLDTQY

V gene: TRBV6-5
J gene: TRBJ1-1
CDR3 length: 11
CDR3 protein: ASSSDRPNEAF

V gene: TRBV19
J gene: TRBJ2-1
CDR3 length: 10
CDR3 protein: ASSTYIDEQF

V gene: TRBV7-2
J gene: TRBJ1-5
CDR3 length: 13
CDR3 protein: ASSSGQTVNQPQH

V gene: TRBV28
J gene: TRBJ2-3
CDR3 length: 12
CDR3 protein: ASSPGGLTDTQY

V gene: TRBV7-3
J gene: TRBJ1-1
CDR3 length: 13
CDR3 protein: ASSFSGFRGTEAF

V gene: TRBV5-6
J gene: TRBJ1-5
CDR3 length: 14
CDR3 protein: ASSLRLRAGNQPQH

V gene: TRBV21-1
J gene: TRBJ2-7
CDR3 length: 10
CDR3 protein: ADGTSGGEQY

V gene: TRBV19
J gene: TRBJ2-5
CDR3 length: 12
CDR3 protein: ASSIFRGQETQY

V gene: TRBV6-2/TRBV6-3
J gene: TRBJ2-5
CDR3 length: 12
CDR3 protein: ASSYDPRGKTQY

V gene: TRBV29-1
J gene: TRBJ2-2
CDR3 length: 15
CDR3 protein: SVPPSNEGGSTGELF

V gene: TRBV6-2/TRBV6-3
J gene: TRBJ1-2
CDR3 length: 12
CDR3 protein: ASSEGTGLYGYT

V gene: TRBV11-2
J gene: TRBJ2-7
CDR3 length: 13
CDR3 protein: ASSARRTETYEQY

V gene: TRBV28
J gene: TRBJ1-5
CDR3 length: 14
CDR3 protein: ASRDNDRGRNQPQH

V gene: TRBV30
J gene: TRBJ2-2
CDR3 length: 13
CDR3 protein: AWSWATWNTGELF

V gene: TRBV30
J gene: TRBJ2-4
CDR3 length: 15
CDR3 protein: AWSRAGVVSTKNIQY

V gene: TRBV6-2/TRBV6-3
J gene: TRBJ1-1
CDR3 length: 9
CDR3 protein: ASSYFLEAF

V gene: TRBV21-1
J gene: TRBJ2-2
CDR3 length: 18
CDR3 protein: ASSAPQAARKPHNTGELF

V gene: TRBV3-1/TRBV3-2
J gene: TRBJ2-2
CDR3 length: 12
CDR3 protein: ASSRGQGAGELF

V gene: TRBV7-2
J gene: TRBJ2-3
CDR3 length: 11
CDR3 protein: ASSFPQTDTQY

V gene: TRBV12-3/TRBV12-4
J gene: TRBJ1-2
CDR3 length: 11
CDR3 protein: ASSLGPGDGYT

V gene: TRBV28
J gene: TRBJ1-2
CDR3 length: 15
CDR3 protein: ASSPGGARISNYGYT

V gene: TRBV5-4
J gene: TRBJ2-7
CDR3 length: 13
CDR3 protein: ASSLEVGSSYEQY

V gene: TRBV2
J gene: TRBJ1-2
CDR3 length: 12
CDR3 protein: ASSGSGASYGYT

V gene: TRBV9
J gene: TRBJ1-5
CDR3 length: 13
CDR3 protein: ASSVDPGSNQPQH

V gene: TRBV4-2
J gene: TRBJ2-2
CDR3 length: 20
CDR3 protein: ASSQPLQASPRAVTSFWELF

V gene: TRBV9
J gene: TRBJ1-4
CDR3 length: 11
CDR3 protein: ASSVRDREKLF

V gene: TRBV6-6
J gene: TRBJ1-1
CDR3 length: 13
CDR3 protein: ASDRGSVWNTEAF

V gene: TRBV4-3
J gene: TRBJ1-1
CDR3 length: 11
CDR3 protein: ASSSAGRTEAF

V gene: TRBV29-1
J gene: TRBJ2-3
CDR3 length: 10
CDR3 protein: SVGTTSDTQY

V gene: TRBV7-8
J gene: TRBJ2-6
CDR3 length: 15
CDR3 protein: ASSTGTASSGANVLT

V gene: TRBV5-1
J gene: TRBJ1-1
CDR3 length: 12
CDR3 protein: ASSLVGDKSEAF

V gene: TRBV4-3
J gene: TRBJ2-7
CDR3 length: 14
CDR3 protein: ASSQDLIRRGNEQY